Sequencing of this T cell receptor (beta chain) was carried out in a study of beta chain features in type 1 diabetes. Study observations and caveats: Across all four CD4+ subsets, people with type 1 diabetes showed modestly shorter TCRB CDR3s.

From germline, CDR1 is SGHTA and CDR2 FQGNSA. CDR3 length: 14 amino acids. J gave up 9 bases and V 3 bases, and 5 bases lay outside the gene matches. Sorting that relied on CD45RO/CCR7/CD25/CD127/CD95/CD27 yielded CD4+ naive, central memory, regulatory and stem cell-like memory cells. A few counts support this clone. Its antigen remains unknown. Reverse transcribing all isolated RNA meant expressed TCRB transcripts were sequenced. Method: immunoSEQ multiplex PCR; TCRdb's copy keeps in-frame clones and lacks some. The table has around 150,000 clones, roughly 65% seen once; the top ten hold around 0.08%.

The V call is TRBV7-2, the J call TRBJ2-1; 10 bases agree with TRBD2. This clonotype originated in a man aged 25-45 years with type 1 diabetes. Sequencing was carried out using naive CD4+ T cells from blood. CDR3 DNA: TGTGCCAGCAGCTTCTCTAGCGGGGGCGCTGAGCAGTTCTTC. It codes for CASSFSSGGAEQFF.